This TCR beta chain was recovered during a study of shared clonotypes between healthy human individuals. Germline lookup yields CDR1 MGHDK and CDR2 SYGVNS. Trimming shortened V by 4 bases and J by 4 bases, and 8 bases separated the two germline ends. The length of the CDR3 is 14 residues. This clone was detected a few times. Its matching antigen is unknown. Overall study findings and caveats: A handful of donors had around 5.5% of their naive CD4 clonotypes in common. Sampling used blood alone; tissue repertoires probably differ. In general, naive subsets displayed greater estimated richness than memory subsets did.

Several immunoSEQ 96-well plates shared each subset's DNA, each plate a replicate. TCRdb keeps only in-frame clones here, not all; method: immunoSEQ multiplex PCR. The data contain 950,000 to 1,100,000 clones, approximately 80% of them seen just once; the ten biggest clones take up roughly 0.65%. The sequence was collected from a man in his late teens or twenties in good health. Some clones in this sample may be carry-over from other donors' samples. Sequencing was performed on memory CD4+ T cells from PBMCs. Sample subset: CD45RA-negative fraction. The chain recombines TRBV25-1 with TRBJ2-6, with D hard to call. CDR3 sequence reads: CASSAMKGANVLTF. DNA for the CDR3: TGTGCCAGCAGTGCAATGAAAGGGGCCAACGTCCTGACTTTC.